The 18 T cell receptor beta chains in this list originate from one sample, sequenced in a study of T cell clonotyping in hematopoietic cell transplantation. Some clones are missing from TCRdb's copy, which holds only in-frame ones; the method was immunoSEQ multiplex PCR. The data hold about 69,000 clones, with 90% to 96% observed a single time. Documented time point: recipient sample about 28 days before transplant, after cytoreduction. Source: peripheral blood mononuclear cells, taken before stem cell transplant. These receptors were taken from a woman between 50 and 59 years old with acute myeloid leukemia. Some clones in this sample may be carry-over from other donors' samples.

V gene TRBV7-9 combines with J gene TRBJ2-1; maybe TRBD1 (6 bases). Trimming stripped 5 bases from V and 10 bases from J, with 15 bases between. The CDR3 has 13 amino acids. Germline V gene data show CDR1 as SEHNR and CDR2 as FQNEAQ (reference sequence). The CDR3 DNA is TGTGCCAGCAGCCCGTCTACAGGGAGCGAGCAGTTCTTC. It encodes CASSPSTGSEQFF.

The V gene is TRBV9, the J gene TRBJ2-3; TRBD1 matches 9 bases. Germline CDR1 and CDR2: SGDLS and YYNGEE. The length of the CDR3 is 14 residues. V lost 6 bases, J lost 4 bases, and 6 bases stayed unmatched. For the CDR3, the DNA is TGTGCCAGCACTCCTACAGGGGGCGCAGATACGCAGTATTTT. The encoded protein is CASTPTGGADTQYF. Complete variable domain (other parts from reference TRBV9 and TRBJ2-3): DSGVTQTPKHLITATGQRVTLRCSPRSGDLSVYWYQQSLDQGLQFLIQYYNGEERAKGNILERFSAQQFPDLHSELNLSSLELGDSALYFCASTPTGGADTQYFGPGTRLTVL.

V gene TRBV7-6 combines with J gene TRBJ2-2; TRBD1 matches at 8 bases. This CDR3 spans 15 amino acids. The germline CDR1 and CDR2 sequences are SGHVS and FNYEAQ. V shed 6 bases, J shed 0 bases, and the junction held 3 bases outside the gene matches. The CDR3: CASRGQGANTGELFF. DNA of the CDR3: TGTGCCAGCAGAGGACAGGGAGCGAACACCGGGGAGCTGTTTTTT.

The chain links TRBV27 to TRBJ1-5, with 9 bases that match TRBD1. Germline V gene data show CDR1 as MNHEY and CDR2 as SMNVEV (reference sequence). This CDR3 contains 15 residues. V gave up 6 bases and J gave up 1 base; unmatched junction bases: 4. Here the CDR3 DNA reads TGTGCCAGCAGCCAGGACAGGGGCAGCAATCAGCCCCAGCATTTT. Its translation: CASSQDRGSNQPQHF.

This clone was seen a few times. Other nucleotide sequences in the sample specify the same CDR3. The chain employs TRBV2 and TRBJ1-2; TRBD1 might be the D (6 bases). Deletions cut 2 bases from V and 4 bases from J, with 8 bases between. This CDR3 contains 13 residues. Germline CDR1 SNHLY, CDR2 FYNNEI. As DNA, the CDR3 is TGTGCCAGCAGTGAAAGACAGGTCTATGGCTACACCTTC. Amino acid sequence: CASSERQVYGYTF.

The J gene is TRBJ1-1, the V gene TRBV2; D gene uncertain. Germline lookup yields CDR1 SNHLY and CDR2 FYNNEI. Trimming stripped 3 bases from V and 1 base from J, with 6 bases between. The CDR3 covers 13 residues. CDR3 region: CASSDQRNTEAFF. CDR3 nucleotide sequence: TGTGCCAGCAGTGACCAGAGGAACACTGAAGCTTTCTTT.

This clone was counted a single time. The gene calls are TRBV9 and TRBJ1-6, with D possibly matching TRBD1 (5 bases). The CDR3 consists of 15 residues. CDR1 is SGDLS, CDR2 YYNGEE, per germline. The V gene lost 3 bases and the J gene lost 6 bases, with 13 bases spanning the gap. Here the CDR3 reads CASSETWQGNSPLHF. The DNA for the CDR3 is TGTGCCAGCAGCGAAACCTGGCAGGGTAATTCACCCCTCCACTTT.

The chain uses TRBV5-1 and TRBJ2-2; 11 bases are shared with TRBD1. J lost 5 bases, V lost 0 bases, and 6 bases had no gene match. This CDR3 contains 17 residues. The germline CDR1 and CDR2 sequences are SGHRS and YFSETQ. CDR3 in DNA: TGCGCCAGCAGCTTGGGGACAGGGGGCGCCGGGACCGGGGAGCTGTTTTTT. This sequence encodes CASSLGTGGAGTGELFF.

The chain combines TRBV9 with TRBJ2-7; no definite D call. The CDR3 extends over 15 amino acids. V was cut by 4 bases and J by 2 bases, with 16 bases left in between. Looked up from germline, CDR1 is SGDLS and CDR2 is YYNGEE. This chain's CDR3 is CASSPLPSGPYEQYF. In DNA form, the CDR3 reads TGTGCCAGCAGCCCACTCCCGAGTGGCCCCTACGAGCAGTACTTC.

The gene calls are TRBV27 and TRBJ2-1; no clear D. The CDR3 spans 9 residues. CDR1 is MNHEY and CDR2 is SMNVEV in the germline V gene (reference sequence). V lost 8 bases to trimming and J lost 8 bases, with 4 bases between them. As DNA, the CDR3 is TGTGCCAGCGGGTATGAGCAGTTCTTC. Its translation: CASGYEQFF.

This chain links TRBV20-1 with TRBJ2-1; D is unclear. Germline values: CDR1 DFQATT, CDR2 SNEGSKA (reference sequence). The CDR3 is made up of 11 amino acids. The V and J ends lost 1 base and 12 bases respectively, with 10 bases between them. The CDR3 loop is CSARAGRGQFF. The CDR3 DNA reads TGCAGTGCTAGAGCAGGTAGAGGGCAGTTCTTC.

In this sample, this clone turned up once. The chain couples TRBV10-3 to TRBJ2-5; either TRBD1 or TRBD2 may supply D (9 bases each). There are 16 residues in the CDR3. Trimming took 1 base from V and 4 from J, leaving 16 bases between them. The germline V gene encodes CDR1 ENHRY and CDR2 SYGVKD. The DNA of the CDR3 is TGTGCCATCAGTGAGTTTCTAGCGGGACAGGGAGAGACCCAGTACTTC. This encodes CAISEFLAGQGETQYF.

This chain uses TRBV28 with TRBJ2-2, with a tentative D call TRBD2 (5 bases). Trimming left V 6 bases short and J 6 bases short, with 20 bases between. The CDR3 runs 16 residues. Per the germline V gene, CDR1 is MDHEN and CDR2 is SYDVKM. CDR3 bases: TGTGCCAGCAGCCGATCCGGGAATTTAGAGGCCGGGGAGCTGTTTTTT. Translated: CASSRSGNLEAGELFF.

The chain links TRBV28 to TRBJ2-2; D gene uncertain. The CDR3 runs to 14 residues. V lost 7 bases to trimming and J lost 2 bases, with 11 bases between them. Looked up from germline, CDR1 is MDHEN and CDR2 is SYDVKM. CDR3 sequence reads: CASKGSPNTGELFF. Written as DNA, the CDR3 is TGTGCCAGCAAAGGAAGCCCTAACACCGGGGAGCTGTTTTTT. The full variable domain, its missing parts supplied by reference TRBV28 and TRBJ2-2, is DVKVTQSSRYLVKRTGEKVFLECVQDMDHENMFWYRQDPGLGLRLIYFSYDVKMKEKGDIPEGYSVSREKKERFSLILESASTNQTSMYLCASKGSPNTGELFFGEGSRLTVL.

The chain combines TRBV27 with TRBJ2-5; D uncertain. The V gene's germline CDR1 is MNHEY and CDR2 SMNVEV (reference sequence). The germline V and J ends were trimmed by 5 bases and 5 bases, with 9 bases remaining between them. The CDR3 totals 12 residues. The CDR3: CASSPSGETQYF. The CDR3 DNA sequence: TGTGCCAGCAGTCCATCCGGGGAGACCCAGTACTTC.

A single count supports this clone. The chain combines TRBV2 with TRBJ1-1; no clear D. Trimming shortened V by 5 bases and J by 6 bases, and 4 bases separated the two germline ends. Germline V lookup: CDR1 SNHLY, CDR2 FYNNEI. The CDR3 length is 10 residues. CDR3: CASSYAEAFF. CDR3 in DNA: TGTGCCAGCAGTTACGCTGAAGCTTTCTTT.

This clone has just one count. The chain uses TRBV30 and TRBJ1-1; no firm D call. CDR1 is GTSNPN and CDR2 is SVGIG in the germline V gene (reference sequence). This CDR3 comprises 12 residues. V lost 0 bases and J 4 bases, leaving 6 bases between the germline ends. The CDR3, as DNA: TGTGCCTGGAGTGTACTTCCCACTGAAGCTTTCTTT. Residues: CAWSVLPTEAFF.

V is TRBV7-3 and J is TRBJ2-3; D remains unclear. The CDR3 is made up of 12 amino acids. V was cut by 3 bases and J by 6 bases, with 7 bases left in between. Germline CDR1 is SGHTA and CDR2 is FQGTGA. CDR3 residues: CASSFKGDTQYF. The CDR3, as DNA: TGTGCCAGCAGCTTCAAGGGCGATACGCAGTATTTT.